The entry below describes one TCR beta chain. This entry belongs to a study of blood T cell repertoires in COVID-19. Method: immunoSEQ multiplex PCR; TCRdb's copy keeps in-frame clones and lacks some. Here the sample spans 200,000 to 250,000 clones, 85% to 90% being singletons. This receptor was taken from a woman aged 55-75 years with acute or convalescent COVID-19. Sequencing was done on a sample of peripheral blood.

The CDR3 spells CASSLVSGAGNTIYF. The DNA of the CDR3 is TGTGCCAGCAGCTTAGTCAGTGGTGCTGGAAACACCATATATTTT. The chain has TRBV7-3 and TRBJ1-3; D uncertain. Trimming shortened V by 2 bases and J by 2 bases, and 10 bases separated the two germline ends. The CDR3 totals 15 residues. Germline CDR1 is SGHTA and CDR2 is FQGTGA. Using reference TRBV7-3 and TRBJ1-3 for the parts outside the CDR3, the full variable domain is GAGVSQTPSNKVTEKGKYVELRCDPISGHTALYWYRQSLGQGPEFLIYFQGTGAADDSGLPNDRFFAVRPEGSVSTLKIQRTERGDSAVYLCASSLVSGAGNTIYFGEGSWLTVV.